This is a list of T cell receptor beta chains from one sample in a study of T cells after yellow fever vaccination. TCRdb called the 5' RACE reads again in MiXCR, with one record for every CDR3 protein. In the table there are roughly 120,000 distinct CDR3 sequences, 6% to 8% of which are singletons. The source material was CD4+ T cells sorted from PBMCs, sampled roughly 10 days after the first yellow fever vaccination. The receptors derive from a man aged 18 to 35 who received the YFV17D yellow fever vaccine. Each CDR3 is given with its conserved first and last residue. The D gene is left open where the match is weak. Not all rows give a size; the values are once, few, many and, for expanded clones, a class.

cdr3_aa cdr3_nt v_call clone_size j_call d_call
CASSQGTSGATDTQYF TGTGCCAGCAGCCAAGGGACTAGCGGGGCCACAGATACGCAGTATTTT TRBV4-2 many TRBJ2-3 TRBD2
CASSLNSGAQETQYF TGCGCCAGCAGCCTAAATAGCGGGGCCCAAGAGACCCAGTACTTC TRBV5-1 many TRBJ2-5 TRBD2
CASRLDRATYNEQFF TGTGCCAGCAGACTTGACAGGGCGACCTACAATGAGCAGTTCTTC TRBV7-2 - TRBJ2-1 TRBD1
CSAPTADETQYF TGCAGTGCTCCGACCGCTGACGAGACCCAGTACTTC TRBV20-1 many TRBJ2-5 -
CASSLGLPRAFF TGTGCCAGCAGCTTAGGGCTCCCTAGGGCTTTCTTT TRBV7-2 few TRBJ1-1 -
CASSLAGHSALHF TGCGCCAGCAGCTTGGCCGGACATTCCGCCCTCCACTTT TRBV5-1 few TRBJ1-6 -
CASSSGLAGASRGELFF TGTGCCAGCAGTTCTGGACTAGCGGGGGCCTCCCGCGGGGAGCTGTTTTTT TRBV12-3/TRBV12-4 many TRBJ2-2 TRBD2
CASSLAGTSRGRETQYF TGCGCCAGCAGCTTGGCCGGGACTAGTAGGGGCCGAGAGACCCAGTACTTC TRBV5-1 many TRBJ2-5 TRBD2
CASSLSVSNQPQHF TGTGCCAGCAGCTTGTCGGTGAGCAATCAGCCCCAGCATTTT TRBV5-6 many TRBJ1-5 -
CASSIRQVDTGELFF TGCGCCAGCAGCATTCGACAGGTGGACACCGGGGAGCTGTTTTTT TRBV5-1 many TRBJ2-2 -
CASSPQGHRSPLHF TGCGCCAGCAGCCCCCAGGGGCATCGTTCACCCCTCCACTTT TRBV5-1 many TRBJ1-6 -
CASRWDRGSSNQPQHF TGTGCCAGCAGGTGGGACAGGGGTTCGAGCAATCAGCCCCAGCATTTT TRBV12-3/TRBV12-4 few TRBJ1-5 TRBD1
CASSTAGQETQYF TGTGCCAGCAGCACGGCCGGGCAAGAGACCCAGTACTTC TRBV6-5 many TRBJ2-5 -
CASSPGGPVETQYF TGTGCCAGCAGTCCAGGGGGGCCCGTGGAGACCCAGTACTTC TRBV7-6 - TRBJ2-5 -
CASSLGYNYGYTF TGCGCCAGCAGCTTGGGTTATAACTATGGCTACACCTTC TRBV5-1 many TRBJ1-2 -
CASSLGFMGEPQHF TGTGCCAGCAGCTTAGGATTTATGGGGGAGCCCCAGCATTTT TRBV7-6 few TRBJ1-5 -
CASSSGGGARDLIRANEQFF TGTGCCAGCAGCTCGGGCGGGGGGGCAAGGGACCTCATACGTGCCAATGAGCAGTTCTTC TRBV11-2 many TRBJ2-1 TRBD2
CASSFPIKAGDGDEQFF TGTGCCAGCAGCTTCCCCATAAAAGCGGGTGACGGGGATGAGCAGTTCTTC TRBV11-2 many TRBJ2-1 -
CASSQTPLSGNTIYF TGTGCCAGCAGCCAGACTCCTCTCTCTGGAAACACCATATATTTT TRBV3-1 many TRBJ1-3 -
CAAGGGASQETQYF TGTGCCGCCGGCGGGGGGGCGAGCCAAGAGACCCAGTACTTC TRBV5-4 - TRBJ2-5 TRBD2
CASRGGSPGEQYF TGTGCCAGCAGGGGGGGAAGTCCCGGGGAGCAGTACTTC TRBV2 many TRBJ2-7 -
CASSAPPRERAEAFF TGTGCCAGCAGCGCCCCCCCCAGGGAGAGGGCTGAAGCTTTCTTT TRBV12-3/TRBV12-4 few TRBJ1-1 -
CASSLGSSYNSPLHF TGTGCCAGCAGCTTAGGCAGCTCCTATAATTCACCCCTCCACTTT TRBV7-8 many TRBJ1-6 -
CASSGLAGGGETQYF TGTGCCAGCAGCGGACTAGCGGGGGGGGGAGAGACCCAGTACTTC TRBV7-2 few TRBJ2-5 TRBD2
CCARDGGREGPQPQHF TGCTGTGCTAGAGATGGAGGCAGGGAGGGCCCTCAGCCCCAGCATTTT TRBV20-1 once TRBJ1-5 -
CASSLLLAGGSPTYNEQFF TGTGCCAGTAGTCTACTGCTAGCGGGGGGTTCTCCAACCTACAATGAGCAGTTCTTC TRBV19 many TRBJ2-1 TRBD2
CASSFSPSGVQETQYF TGTGCCAGTAGTTTCAGTCCTAGCGGGGTCCAAGAGACCCAGTACTTC TRBV19 many TRBJ2-5 TRBD2
CAISEPGDKSYEQYF TGTGCCATCAGTGAGCCGGGGGACAAATCCTACGAGCAGTACTTC TRBV10-3 many TRBJ2-7 -
CAWSAWERIEAFF TGTGCCTGGAGTGCCTGGGAGAGGATTGAAGCTTTCTTT TRBV30 many TRBJ1-1 -
CASSVGPLGGGENIQYF TGTGCCAGCAGCGTAGGCCCTCTTGGCGGGGGGGAGAACATTCAGTACTTC TRBV9 many TRBJ2-4 TRBD2
CASSLVLGETEAFF TGCGCCAGCAGCTTGGTGCTTGGGGAAACTGAAGCTTTCTTT TRBV5-1 many TRBJ1-1 -
CASGLGIYNEQFF TGTGCCAGCGGACTGGGCATTTACAATGAGCAGTTCTTC TRBV7-9 - TRBJ2-1 -
CACSPNNRDRVSADTQYF TGTGCCTGCAGTCCGAATAACCGGGACAGGGTATCAGCAGATACGCAGTATTTT TRBV12-3/TRBV12-4 - TRBJ2-3 TRBD1
CGRGRTEAFF TGTGGCCGAGGGCGGACTGAAGCTTTCTTT TRBV21-1 many TRBJ1-1 -
CASSRVAGGNNEQFF TGTGCCAGCTCACGAGTAGCGGGGGGTAACAATGAGCAGTTCTTC TRBV18 few TRBJ2-1 TRBD2
CASSRLVNPSSYNEQFF TGCGCCAGCAGCCGGCTCGTAAACCCGTCCTCCTACAATGAGCAGTTCTTC TRBV4-3 few TRBJ2-1 -
CASSFGRGGGLSTDTQYF TGTGCCAGCAGCTTTGGACGGGGCGGGGGCCTAAGCACAGATACGCAGTATTTT TRBV11-2 - TRBJ2-3 -
CASLSPGGETQYF TGCGCCAGCCTCTCACCGGGAGGAGAGACCCAGTACTTC TRBV5-1 many TRBJ2-5 TRBD2
CASSTTTGGPSYEQYF TGTGCCAGCTCAACCACTACAGGGGGACCCTCCTACGAGCAGTACTTC TRBV18 many TRBJ2-7 TRBD1
CASSSQGWQPQHF TGTGCCAGCAGTTCGCAGGGGTGGCAGCCCCAGCATTTT TRBV6-5 many TRBJ1-5 -
CASSETAYQPQHF TGTGCCAGCAGTGAGACAGCCTATCAGCCCCAGCATTTT TRBV12-3/TRBV12-4 many TRBJ1-5 -
CASSLPGRGRGSPLHF TGTGCCAGCAGTTTACCAGGCAGGGGGCGCGGTTCACCCCTCCACTTT TRBV27 many TRBJ1-6 TRBD1
CASSFSGAVKNEQFF TGCGCCAGCAGCTTTAGCGGGGCCGTAAAAAATGAGCAGTTCTTC TRBV5-1 many TRBJ2-1 TRBD2
CASRPYWGQDQETQYF TGTGCCAGCAGACCATATTGGGGACAGGACCAAGAGACCCAGTACTTC TRBV27 many TRBJ2-5 TRBD1
CASSLASLVGNYGYTF TGTGCCAGCAGCTTAGCCTCCCTCGTCGGAAACTATGGCTACACCTTC TRBV7-2 - TRBJ1-2 -
CASSYPFPGGREDTQYF TGTGCCAGCAGTTACCCCTTTCCGGGGGGTCGTGAAGATACGCAGTATTTT TRBV6-2/TRBV6-3 many TRBJ2-3 TRBD2
CASSQDIGQPQHF TGTGCCAGCAGCCAAGATATTGGTCAGCCCCAGCATTTT TRBV3-1 many TRBJ1-5 -
CASSQGGTYEQYF TGTGCCAGCAGCCAAGGCGGGACCTACGAGCAGTACTTC TRBV7-8 many TRBJ2-7 -
CASSPRQGSNYGYTF TGTGCCAGCAGCCCTCGACAGGGCTCTAACTATGGCTACACCTTC TRBV7-8 many TRBJ1-2 TRBD1
CSARDSGVTDTQYF TGCAGTGCTAGAGATAGCGGGGTCACAGATACGCAGTATTTT TRBV20-1 many TRBJ2-3 TRBD2
CASSQEHLKLITGKTQYF TGCGCCAGCAGCCAAGAACATTTAAAGTTAATAACAGGGAAGACCCAGTACTTC TRBV4-1 many TRBJ2-5 -
CASSPARLAGVTDTQYF TGTGCCAGCAGCCCCGCTAGGCTAGCGGGGGTAACAGATACGCAGTATTTT TRBV7-3 many TRBJ2-3 TRBD2
CASSLGRAQYF TGTGCCAGCAGTTTAGGAAGGGCCCAGTACTTC TRBV28 many TRBJ2-5 -
CASSLSWGETQYF TGTGCCAGCAGTTTAAGCTGGGGAGAGACCCAGTACTTC TRBV27 many TRBJ2-5 -
CASSSLGVSGNTIYF TGTGCCAGCTCCTCGCTGGGGGTATCGGGAAACACCATATATTTT TRBV6-5 many TRBJ1-3 -
CASSLREYYGYTF TGTGCCAGCAGTTTAAGGGAGTACTATGGCTACACCTTC TRBV12-3/TRBV12-4 many TRBJ1-2 -
CATSTGTANTGELFF TGTGCCACCAGCACCGGGACAGCGAACACCGGGGAGCTGTTTTTT TRBV15 many TRBJ2-2 TRBD1
CASSPTWGREVGYGYTF TGTGCCAGCAGTCCTACTTGGGGCAGGGAAGTTGGCTATGGCTACACCTTC TRBV16 few TRBJ1-2 -
CASKWDGQLGTGELFF TGTGCCAGTAAATGGGACGGACAGCTGGGGACCGGGGAGCTGTTTTTT TRBV19 many TRBJ2-2 -
CAWSVLGHNEQFF TGTGCCTGGAGTGTACTGGGACACAATGAGCAGTTCTTC TRBV30 many TRBJ2-1 -